Listed here are 28 T cell receptor beta chains from one sample, sequenced in a study of T cells in localized non-small cell lung cancer. Sequencing used immunoSEQ multiplex PCR; TCRdb keeps in-frame clones, though not all of them. Here the sample spans 35,000 to 45,000 clones, 70% to 80% being singletons. The sample was PBMCs, taken before any cancer treatment. The receptors were gathered from a woman aged 35 to 75 with stage II squamous cell lung carcinoma.

The rearrangement joins TRBV5-1 to TRBJ2-5; D is ambiguous. The germline gives CDR1 SGHRS, CDR2 YFSETQ. Trimming left V 4 bases short and J 5 bases short, with 15 bases between. This CDR3 has 14 amino acids. In DNA, the CDR3 is TGCGCCAGCAGCCTCATTCAGCACGAGGAGACCCAGTACTTC. It specifies CASSLIQHEETQYF. The whole variable domain, filled in from reference TRBV5-1 and TRBJ2-5, reads KAGVTQTPRYLIKTRGQQVTLSCSPISGHRSVSWYQQTPGQGLQFLFEYFSETQRNKGNFPGRFSGRQFSNSRSEMNVSTLELGDSALYLCASSLIQHEETQYFGPGTRLLVL.

V and J are TRBV6-5 and TRBJ2-2; 7 nucleotides match TRBD1. Germline trimming cut 6 bases from V and 6 bases from J; bases unmatched to any gene: 10. The CDR3 has 15 residues. Per the germline V gene, CDR1 is MNHEY and CDR2 is SVGAGI. The CDR3 DNA follows: TGTGCCAGCAGCACCGGGACAGACACCCCCGGGGAGCTGTTTTTT. Protein product: CASSTGTDTPGELFF.

This clone has only one observation. The chain has TRBV11-1 and TRBJ2-2, with no clear D. Between the trimmed V and J ends, which lost 5 bases and 1 base, there was a span of 8 bases. Germline V CDR1 and CDR2: SGHAT, FQDESV (reference sequence). The CDR3 sequence is 14 residues long. The chain's CDR3 is CASSPGLNTGELFF. For the CDR3, the DNA is TGTGCCAGCAGCCCGGGCTTGAACACCGGGGAGCTGTTTTTT.

The V and J genes are TRBV5-1 and TRBJ1-4; possibly TRBD1 for D (6 bases). The germline V and J ends were trimmed by 0 bases and 5 bases, with 8 bases remaining between them. This CDR3 has 14 residues. Per the germline V gene, CDR1 is SGHRS and CDR2 is YFSETQ. Here the CDR3 reads CASSLGGGNEKLFF. CDR3 coding DNA: TGCGCCAGCAGCTTGGGAGGGGGGAATGAAAAACTGTTTTTT.

V gene TRBV6-1 combines with J gene TRBJ1-2; D gene unclear. With 1 base removed from V and 8 bases from J, the gap between germline ends came to 14 bases. The CDR3 is 14 amino acids. From germline, CDR1 is MNHNS and CDR2 SASEGT. Here the CDR3 DNA reads TGTGCCAGCAGTGAAGTGAGGGAAAGAATGGGCTACACCTTC. Protein sequence: CASSEVRERMGYTF.

The chain joins TRBV2 to TRBJ1-5; D is possibly TRBD1 (5 bases). V was cut by 1 base and J by 6 bases, with 13 bases left in between. In germline, CDR1 is SNHLY, CDR2 FYNNEI. CDR3 length equals 15 residues. The DNA for the CDR3 is TGTGCCAGCAGTGAAGAGTTGGGGGGGGGTCAGCCCCAGCATTTT. It is translated as CASSEELGGGQPQHF.

The chain recombines TRBV4-1 with TRBJ2-7; D unclear. The CDR3 consists of 15 residues. Trimming cost V 0 bases and J 4 bases, with 13 bases left between them. Germline V gene sequence: CDR1 MGHRA, CDR2 YSYEKL. Written as DNA, the CDR3 is TGCGCCAGCAGCCAAGATCTTTCCAGAGTTTACGAGCAGTACGTC. The encoded protein is CASSQDLSRVYEQYV.

The chain links TRBV7-9 to TRBJ2-2, with D hard to call. Germline CDR1 is SEHNR and CDR2 is FQNEAQ (reference sequence). This CDR3 has 14 amino acids. Trimming took 5 bases from V and 6 from J, leaving 13 bases between them. The CDR3 reads CASSRIEVAGELFF. CDR3 sequence (DNA): TGTGCCAGCAGCCGAATAGAGGTCGCCGGGGAGCTGTTTTTT.

This chain uses TRBV5-4 with TRBJ2-2, with 8 bases matching TRBD2. The ends lost 0 bases at V and 6 bases at J; junction bases unmatched: 10. Germline CDR1 SGHNT, CDR2 YYREEE (reference sequence). The CDR3 loop spans 17 amino acids. CDR3 nucleotide sequence: TGTGCCAGCAGCTTGGGAGGACAGCCGGGACTAGCCGGGGAGCTGTTTTTT. Encoded protein: CASSLGGQPGLAGELFF.

This chain links TRBV7-9 with TRBJ1-4; 7 bases align to TRBD1. V lost 5 bases, J lost 5 bases, and 8 bases stayed unmatched. Germline loops: CDR1 SEHNR, CDR2 FQNEAQ (reference sequence). CDR3 length: 15 residues. The CDR3 reads CASSPRGQPNEKLFF. The CDR3 bases are TGTGCCAGCAGCCCCCGGGGACAGCCCAATGAAAAACTGTTTTTT. The full variable domain, in which reference TRBV7-9 and TRBJ1-4 provide the parts outside the CDR3, is DTGVSQNPRHKITKRGQNVTFRCDPISEHNRLYWYRQTLGQGPEFLTYFQNEAQLEKSRLLSDRFSAERPKGSFSTLEIQRTEQGDSAMYLCASSPRGQPNEKLFFGSGTQLSVL.

The chain uses TRBV18 and TRBJ1-5; maybe TRBD1 (6 bases). The CDR3 is made up of 14 amino acids. V lost 6 bases, J lost 5 bases, and 14 bases lay in between. Germline-derived CDR1 and CDR2 are KGHSH and LQKENI. CDR3 bases: TGTGCCAGCTCCCAAGAGGGGGGGTATCAGCCCCAGCATTTT. Encoded protein: CASSQEGGYQPQHF.

The chain joins TRBV19 to TRBJ1-2; 11 nucleotides align to TRBD1. Trimming took 6 bases from V and 6 from J; bases not matched to a gene: 3. From germline, CDR1 is LNHDA and CDR2 SQIVND (reference sequence). The CDR3 consists of 13 residues. CDR3 DNA sequence: TGTGCCAGTAGAGGACAGGGGGCGAATGGCTACACCTTC. As protein: CASRGQGANGYTF.

This clone was seen a few times. This chain connects TRBV28 to TRBJ1-4; no definite D call. This CDR3 region has 13 residues. Between the trimmed V and J ends, which lost 5 bases and 4 bases, there was a span of 8 bases. Looked up from germline, CDR1 is MDHEN and CDR2 is SYDVKM. CDR3 DNA: TGTGCCAGCAGTGGACGGATTAATGAAAAACTGTTTTTT. It translates to CASSGRINEKLFF.

The rearrangement links TRBV10-3 to TRBJ1-5; D gene ambiguous. V was clipped by 3 bases and J by 5 bases, with 8 bases between them. The CDR3 has 13 residues. Germline CDR1 is ENHRY and CDR2 is SYGVKD. The CDR3 region is CAISERPDQPQHF. CDR3 nucleotides: TGTGCCATCAGTGAAAGGCCAGATCAGCCCCAGCATTTT.

The J gene is TRBJ2-3, the V gene TRBV4-1, with D possibly TRBD1 on 5 matching bases. Germline V gene lookup returns CDR1 MGHRA and CDR2 YSYEKL. Trimming left V 0 bases short and J 1 base short, with 17 bases between. The CDR3 consists of 18 residues. The CDR3 is CASSQDDYSLGGTDTQYF. The DNA for the CDR3 is TGCGCCAGCAGCCAAGATGATTATAGCCTAGGGGGCACAGATACGCAGTATTTT.

The CDR3 reads CASSLESGGAGTDTQYF. The CDR3 bases are TGTGCCAGCAGTTTAGAAAGCGGGGGGGCCGGCACAGATACGCAGTATTTT. The genes are TRBV28 and TRBJ2-3, with TRBD2 matching 10 bases. V was pared by 2 bases and J by 1 base, with 6 bases of the junction left unmatched. The CDR3 loop spans 17 amino acids. The germline V gene has CDR1 MDHEN and CDR2 SYDVKM.

The genes are TRBV2 and TRBJ2-7; TRBD1 is a possible D gene (6 bases). The CDR3 loop spans 12 amino acids. The V gene lost 4 bases and the J gene lost 2 bases, with 6 bases spanning the gap. Germline assignment: CDR1 SNHLY and CDR2 FYNNEI. CDR3 loop: CASSGQAYEQYV. The CDR3 nucleotides read TGTGCCAGCAGTGGACAGGCCTACGAGCAGTACGTC.

The table lists this clone with a few counts. V and J are TRBV7-9 and TRBJ2-1, with 8 bases identical to TRBD2. The CDR3 loop spans 15 amino acids. Per the germline V gene, CDR1 is SEHNR and CDR2 is FQNEAQ (reference sequence). Trimming at V came to 1 base and at J to 5 bases, leaving 4 bases not matched to a gene. As DNA, the CDR3 is TGTGCCAGCAGCTTAGATAGCGGGATAGACAATGAGCAGTTCTTC. This gives the protein CASSLDSGIDNEQFF. Based on the CDR3 plus reference TRBV7-9 and TRBJ2-1, the full variable domain is DTGVSQNPRHKITKRGQNVTFRCDPISEHNRLYWYRQTLGQGPEFLTYFQNEAQLEKSRLLSDRFSAERPKGSFSTLEIQRTEQGDSAMYLCASSLDSGIDNEQFFGPGTRLTVL.

In DNA, the CDR3 is TGTGCCAGCAGCTTAGGGAGTTCCTACAATGAGCAGTTCTTC. Translated: CASSLGSSYNEQFF. The chain joins TRBV7-8 to TRBJ2-1; D is unresolved. Germline loops: CDR1 SGHVS, CDR2 FQNEAQ. V lost 1 base and J lost 1, with 5 bases in between. The length of the CDR3 is 14 residues.

This chain links TRBV16 with TRBJ2-3, with D hard to call. This CDR3 is 13 amino acids long. The germline CDR1 and CDR2 sequences are KGHSY and FQNENV. V lost 7 bases and J lost 3, with 11 bases in between. The CDR3 protein is CASTRVLTDTQYF. The CDR3 DNA reads as TGTGCCAGCACCCGGGTCCTAACAGATACGCAGTATTTT.

This clone was seen only a few times. J is TRBJ2-5 and V is TRBV25-1, with D possibly being TRBD1 or TRBD2 (5 bases each). Trimming stripped 0 bases from V and 5 bases from J, with 10 bases between. In germline, CDR1 is MGHDK, CDR2 SYGVNS. The CDR3 runs to 14 residues. The CDR3: CASSEYKGTETQYF. The DNA of the CDR3 is TGTGCCAGCAGTGAATACAAGGGGACGGAGACCCAGTACTTC.

This clone came up a few times. V is TRBV4-3 and J is TRBJ1-4, with a tentative D call TRBD1 (6 bases). CDR3 size: 17 residues. V shed 0 bases and J shed 2 bases, with 13 bases lying between them. In germline, CDR1 is LGHNA, CDR2 YSLEER. CDR3 sequence reads: CASSQDGGAGTNEKLFF. The CDR3 bases are TGCGCCAGCAGCCAAGATGGGGGCGCGGGCACTAATGAAAAACTGTTTTTT.

This sequence joins TRBV18 and TRBJ1-2; 7 nucleotides align to TRBD1. After removal of 3 bases from V and 1 base from J, the junction contained 2 bases not matched to a gene. CDR3 length: 14 residues. Germline loops: CDR1 KGHSH, CDR2 LQKENI. For the CDR3, the DNA is TGTGCCAGCTCACCCGACAGGGTTAACTATGGCTACACCTTC. Its translation: CASSPDRVNYGYTF.

There are a few counts of this clone. The rearrangement links TRBV27 to TRBJ2-2; D is undetermined. Germline assignment: CDR1 MNHEY and CDR2 SMNVEV (reference sequence). The V end was cut by 2 bases, the J end by 1 base, with 8 bases between. The CDR3 is 15 amino acids. The DNA for the CDR3 is TGTGCCAGCAGTTTAAGGTCGCTGAACACCGGGGAGCTGTTTTTT. It is translated as CASSLRSLNTGELFF.

The chain couples TRBV7-2 to TRBJ1-5; D perhaps matches TRBD1 (5 bases). The CDR3 loop spans 13 amino acids. Germline V CDR1 and CDR2: SGHTA, FQGNSA. V lost 3 bases and J lost 10, with 13 bases in between. The CDR3, as DNA: TGTGCCAGCAGCTTTCGGCAGGGTCAACCCCAGCATTTT. Its translation is CASSFRQGQPQHF.

The J gene is TRBJ2-3, the V gene TRBV10-3, with TRBD1 identical over 8 bases. Trimming took 6 bases from V and 3 from J; bases not matched to a gene: 8. The CDR3 runs to 15 residues. Germline V lookup: CDR1 ENHRY, CDR2 SYGVKD. In DNA form, the CDR3 reads TGTGCCATCAGGGCAGGGGGCCTGGGAACAGATACGCAGTATTTT. Protein product: CAIRAGGLGTDTQYF.

The CDR3 spells CASSEQGADTQYF. Here the CDR3 DNA reads TGTGCCAGCAGTGAACAGGGGGCAGATACGCAGTATTTT. This chain joins TRBV7-2 and TRBJ2-3, with 8 bases aligning to TRBD1. This CDR3 comprises 13 residues. Germline lookup yields CDR1 SGHTA and CDR2 FQGNSA. V shed 6 bases, J shed 4 bases, and the junction held 3 bases outside the gene matches. Together with reference TRBV7-2 and TRBJ2-3, the CDR3 gives the full variable domain: GAGVSQSPSNKVTEKGKDVELRCDPISGHTALYWYRQSLGQGLEFLIYFQGNSAPDKSGLPSDRFSAERTGGSVSTLTIQRTQQEDSAVYLCASSEQGADTQYFGPGTRLTVL.

The gene calls are TRBV2 and TRBJ2-3; the D gene is possibly TRBD1 (6 bases). CDR3 length equals 14 residues. CDR1 SNHLY and CDR2 FYNNEI come from the germline V gene. Trimming took off 4 bases at V and 5 bases at J, with 13 bases between the two ends. CDR3 sequence: CASSGQGSGDTQYF. DNA of the CDR3: TGTGCCAGCAGTGGCCAGGGGTCGGGAGATACGCAGTATTTT.